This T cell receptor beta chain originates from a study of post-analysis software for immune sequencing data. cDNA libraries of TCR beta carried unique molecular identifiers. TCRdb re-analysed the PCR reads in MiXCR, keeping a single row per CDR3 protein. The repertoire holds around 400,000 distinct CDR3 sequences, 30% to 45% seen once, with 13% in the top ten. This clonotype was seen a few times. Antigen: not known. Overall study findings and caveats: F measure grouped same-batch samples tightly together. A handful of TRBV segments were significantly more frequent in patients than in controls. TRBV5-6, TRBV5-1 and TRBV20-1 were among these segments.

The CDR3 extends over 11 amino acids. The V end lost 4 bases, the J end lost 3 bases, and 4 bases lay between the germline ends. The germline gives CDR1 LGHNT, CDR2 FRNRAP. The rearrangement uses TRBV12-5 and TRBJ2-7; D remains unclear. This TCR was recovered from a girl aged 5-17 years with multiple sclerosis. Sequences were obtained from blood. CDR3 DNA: TGTGCTAGTGGTTCCGTCTACGAGCAGTACTTC. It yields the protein CASGSVYEQYF.